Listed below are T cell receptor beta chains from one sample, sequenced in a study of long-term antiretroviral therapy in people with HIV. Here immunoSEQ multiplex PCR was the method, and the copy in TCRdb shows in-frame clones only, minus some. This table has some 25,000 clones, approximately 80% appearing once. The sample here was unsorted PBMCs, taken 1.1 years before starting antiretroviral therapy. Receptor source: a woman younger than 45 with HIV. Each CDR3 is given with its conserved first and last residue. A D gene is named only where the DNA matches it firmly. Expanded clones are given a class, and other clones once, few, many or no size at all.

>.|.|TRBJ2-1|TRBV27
TGTGCCAGCACCTTTAACCCCGTGCCGTACAATGAGCAGTTCTTC
CASTFNPVPYNEQFF
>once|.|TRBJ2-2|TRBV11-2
TGTGCCAGCAGCCGCGTGGGGGGCCCCAACACCGGGGAGCTGTTTTTT
CASSRVGGPNTGELFF
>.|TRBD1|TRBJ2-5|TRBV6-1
TGTGCCAGCAGCGGCTTGGGACAGGGGCCGGTGACCCAGTACTTC
CASSGLGQGPVTQYF
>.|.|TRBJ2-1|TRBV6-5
TGTGCCAGCAGCCCCAGCCCAGGGTATCAGTTCTTC
CASSPSPGYQFF
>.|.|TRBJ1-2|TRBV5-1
TGCGCCAGCAGCTTTACGGGCAGCTATGGCTACACCTTC
CASSFTGSYGYTF
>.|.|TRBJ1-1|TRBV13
TGTGCCAGCAGAGTGGTAACACAAGGAAGTTACACTGAAGCTTTCTTT
CASRVVTQGSYTEAFF
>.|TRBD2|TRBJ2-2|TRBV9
TGTGCCAGCAGCCTAGAACTAGGACTAGCGGGGGCCCGATACACCGGGGAGCTGTTTTTT
CASSLELGLAGARYTGELFF
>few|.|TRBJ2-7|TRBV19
TGTGCCAGTAGTGGCAGGACGGCCTACGAGCAGTACTTC
CASSGRTAYEQYF
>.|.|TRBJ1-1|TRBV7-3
TGTGCCAGCAGCCCCCGCCCAGGGAACACTGAAGCTTTCTTT
CASSPRPGNTEAFF
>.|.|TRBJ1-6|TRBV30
TGTGCCTGGAGTTTAGAACCGGTAAAACCCCTCCACTTT
CAWSLEPVKPLHF
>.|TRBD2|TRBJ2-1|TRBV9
TGTGCCAGCAGCGTAGCAGCGGGGGACCCCTCCTACAATGAGCAGTTCTTC
CASSVAAGDPSYNEQFF
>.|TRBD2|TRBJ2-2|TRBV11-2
TGTGCCAGCAGGCAACTAGCGGGGGGTCTAAGCGGGGAGCTGTTTTTT
CASRQLAGGLSGELFF
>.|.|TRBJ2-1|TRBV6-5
TGTGCCAGCAGTTATGCCCCCCGCAGGGAGCAGTTCTTC
CASSYAPRREQFF
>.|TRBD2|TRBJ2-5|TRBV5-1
TGCGCCAGCAGCTTGGGAAGTCTAGCGGGGTCACAAGAGACCCAGTACTTC
CASSLGSLAGSQETQYF
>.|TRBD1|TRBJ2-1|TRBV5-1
TGCGCCAGCAGCCTAGGGACAGGGGCCTACAATGAGCAGTTCTTC
CASSLGTGAYNEQFF
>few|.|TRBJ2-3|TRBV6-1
TGTGCCAGCAGATCGTCGGGCCCTACGCAGTATTTT
CASRSSGPTQYF